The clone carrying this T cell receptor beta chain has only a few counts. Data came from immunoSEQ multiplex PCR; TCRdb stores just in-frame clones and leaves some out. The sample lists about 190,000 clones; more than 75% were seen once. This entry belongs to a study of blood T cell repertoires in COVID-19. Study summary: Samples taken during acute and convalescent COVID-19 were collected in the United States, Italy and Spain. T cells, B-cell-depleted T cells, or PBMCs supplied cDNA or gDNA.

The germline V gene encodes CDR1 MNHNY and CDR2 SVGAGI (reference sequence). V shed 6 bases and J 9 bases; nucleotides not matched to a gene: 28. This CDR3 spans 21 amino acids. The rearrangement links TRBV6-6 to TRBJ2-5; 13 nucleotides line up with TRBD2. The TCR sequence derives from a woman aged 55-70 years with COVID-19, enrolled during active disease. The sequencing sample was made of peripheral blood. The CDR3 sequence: CASSPTLEGLAGWGGSGSQYF. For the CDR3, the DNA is TGTGCCAGCAGCCCCACCTTAGAGGGACTAGCGGGATGGGGGGGATCGGGGTCCCAGTACTTC.